This T cell receptor (beta chain) comes out of a study of graft-versus-host responses after intestinal transplantation. About the research overall: Multivisceral, liver-intestinal, or isolated intestinal grafts went to recipients. All of the recipients had induction that used anti-thymocyte globulin, then tacrolimus and steroids for around 3 years.

Concerning this clone itself: As yet, its antigen is unknown.

Produced via immunoSEQ multiplex PCR; TCRdb's table is partial and in-frame only. This sample carries fewer than 120,000 clones, just over 90% of them seen once, and the ten largest clones take less than 0.55%. V lost 6 bases to trimming and J lost 2 bases, with 14 bases between them. Germline loops: CDR1 MNHEY, CDR2 SMNVEV (reference sequence). The CDR3 covers 15 residues. Findings of the study overall: Maximum circulating GvH clone levels tracked with early post-transplant HvG decreases. Analysis identified GvH clones in recipient marrow, with some appearing first in ileum or blood.

The source of this sequence is a human donor who received an intestinal transplant. The chain links TRBV27 to TRBJ2-1; D possibly uses TRBD1 or TRBD2 (5 bases each). The sequenced sample was unstimulated CD8+ T cells sorted from spleen or lymph node cells, obtained before intestinal transplant. The chain's CDR3 is CASRITGPTYNEQFF. The DNA for the CDR3 is TGTGCCAGCAGAATAACGGGACCGACCTACAATGAGCAGTTCTTC.